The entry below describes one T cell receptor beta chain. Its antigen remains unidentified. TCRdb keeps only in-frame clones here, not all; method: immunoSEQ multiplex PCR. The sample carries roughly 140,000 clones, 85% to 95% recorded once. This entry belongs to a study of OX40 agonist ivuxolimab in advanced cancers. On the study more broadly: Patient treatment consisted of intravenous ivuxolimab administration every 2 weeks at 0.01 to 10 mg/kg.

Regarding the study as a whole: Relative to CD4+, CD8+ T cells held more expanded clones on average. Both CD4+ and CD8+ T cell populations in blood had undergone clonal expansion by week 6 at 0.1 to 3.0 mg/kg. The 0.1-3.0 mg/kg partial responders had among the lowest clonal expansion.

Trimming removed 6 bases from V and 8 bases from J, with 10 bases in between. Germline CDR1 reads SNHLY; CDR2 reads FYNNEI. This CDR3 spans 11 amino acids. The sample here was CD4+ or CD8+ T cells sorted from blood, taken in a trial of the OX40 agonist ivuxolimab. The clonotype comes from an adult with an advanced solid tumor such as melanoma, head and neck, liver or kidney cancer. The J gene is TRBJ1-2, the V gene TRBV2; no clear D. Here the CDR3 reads CASRGLGGYTF. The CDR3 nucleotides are TGTGCCAGCAGAGGCCTTGGGGGCTACACCTTC.